This entry describes one TCR beta chain. Its antigen is still unknown. Per-base quality was not reported, and no clone a single base away is much larger than it. These data originate in a study of blood T cell repertoires in COVID-19 (dated by TCRdb to the early 2020s). Turning to the overall study: Samples covering the acute and convalescent phases of COVID-19 were provided by collaborators in the United States, Italy and Spain. Where available, HLA class I and class II types were obtained from metadata supplied by the sample provider rather than from assay-based typing. Subjects who had been exposed to COVID-19, were actively infected with it, or had recovered from it provided the deeply sampled blood TCRbeta repertoires that made up the dataset. The samples were drawn from the first 160 participants of the ongoing ImmuneRACE study and from 950 to 1,500 subjects provided by 6 global collaborators. Nearly every sample came with metadata listing a de-identified subject ID, COVID-19 status, age in years and sex. The repertoires were released in a freely available public database meant as a resource for research on the immune response to SARS-CoV-2. The material from the prospective study consisted of cDNA or gDNA derived from T cells, B-cell-depleted T cells, or PBMCs.

Study-wide conclusions, independent of this receptor: The quantity of clinical and demographic metadata differed by source and by participant and was supplied without curation.

The collaborating institutions used their own protocols to collect whole blood in K2EDTA tubes. For TCRbeta analysis, collaborators shipped samples in one of three forms: frozen whole blood, isolated PBMCs, or DNA extracted from either of those sample types. The immunoSEQ Assay, a bias-controlled multiplex PCR, was used to amplify TCRbeta CDR3 regions from genomic DNA. Under the source paper's analysis protocol: Within the assay, amplification of reference gene primers was used to estimate how many nucleated cells each sample contained. Sequence reads were collapsed and filtered to measure the absolute abundance of every unique TCRbeta CDR3 rearrangement. For each sample, productive Simpson clonality was calculated as the square root of Simpson's diversity index over productive rearrangements. As stored in TCRdb, this immuneACCESS dataset retains in-frame rearrangements with V and J assigned. A fraction of the clones does not appear; measured against another copy, unresolved V genes explain less than half of the discrepancy, and the remainder lacks a known reason. The V and J calls and clone size are taken from that table; D and trimming were inferred from the DNA. The sample table lists roughly 100,000 clones, about 90% of them with a count of one. 3.1% of the sample is held by the ten biggest clonotypes.

The CDR3 measures 16 amino acids from cysteine to phenylalanine. Only CDR3 DNA is held: 48 bases, read in frame from base 1. CDR1 is given as SQVTM and CDR2 as ANQGSEA, both from the germline V gene. For this chain, trimming is 6 bases at the V end and 8 bases at the J end, and the number of junction bases without a gene match is 18. This sequence uses TRBV29-1 and TRBJ2-3; 9 middle bases align to TRBD1. This sequence originates from a man aged 50-59 years in a cohort sampled during active COVID-19. The sequenced sample consisted of peripheral blood. In nucleotides, the sequence is TGCAGCGTCCAATGGCCCCGGGACAGGGTTCTCGGTACGCAGTATTTT. This codes for CSVQWPRDRVLGTQYF.